This T cell receptor beta chain originates from a study of CD8+CD57+ T cells in acquired aplastic anemia. On this clonotype itself: As the CDR3 is not closed by the conserved phenylalanine or tryptophan, this likely results from a read error. The DNA is omitted, as the CDR3 cannot be located on it reliably, and the CDR3 follows TCRdb's listing.

TCR beta VDJ and CDR3 were profiled, and genomic DNA was the template. MiXCR, run by TCRdb on the reads, gives a single entry per CDR3 protein. The sample carries a few hundred thousand distinct CDR3 sequences, 82% recorded once. The authors sequenced patients whose flow cytometry had shown CD8+CD57+ cell expansion. The CDR3 is 13 amino acids in total, end residues counted. Germline CDR1 is SGHTA and CDR2 is FQGTGA. Sequenced material: sorted CD4+, CD8+, or CD8+CD57+ T cells (not recorded which) from PBMCs. The clonotype was recovered from a human donor with aplastic anemia. The chain uses TRBV7-3 and TRBJ2-3; the table's D gene call, TRBD2, was not cross checked with the DNA. The CDR3 reads CASGSGANATEHC.